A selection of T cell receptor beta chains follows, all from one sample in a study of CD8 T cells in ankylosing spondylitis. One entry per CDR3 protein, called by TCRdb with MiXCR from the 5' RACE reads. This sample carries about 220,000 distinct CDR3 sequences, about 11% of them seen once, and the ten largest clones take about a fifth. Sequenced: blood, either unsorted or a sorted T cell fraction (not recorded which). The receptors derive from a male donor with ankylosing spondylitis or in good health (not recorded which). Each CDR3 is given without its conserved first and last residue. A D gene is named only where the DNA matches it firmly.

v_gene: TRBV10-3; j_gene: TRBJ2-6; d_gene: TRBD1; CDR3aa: ATDPGQTFSGANVLT
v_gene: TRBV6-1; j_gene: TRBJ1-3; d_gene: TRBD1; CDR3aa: ASSRQGASSGNTIY
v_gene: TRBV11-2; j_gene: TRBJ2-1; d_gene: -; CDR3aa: ASSFDRNNEQF
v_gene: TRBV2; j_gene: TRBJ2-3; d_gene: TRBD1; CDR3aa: ASTSPGQGHLDTQY
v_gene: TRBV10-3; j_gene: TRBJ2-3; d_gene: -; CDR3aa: AISKSTDSPDTQY
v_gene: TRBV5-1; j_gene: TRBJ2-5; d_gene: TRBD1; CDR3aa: ASSLGQGQETQY
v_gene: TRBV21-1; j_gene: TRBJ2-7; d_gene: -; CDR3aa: ASSKVEARSSYEQY
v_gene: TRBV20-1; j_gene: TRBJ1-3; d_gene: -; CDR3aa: SARTQDRGAGNTIY
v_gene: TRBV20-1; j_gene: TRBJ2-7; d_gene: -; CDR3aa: SARERGRSGSEQY
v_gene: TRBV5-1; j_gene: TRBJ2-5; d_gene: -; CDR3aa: ASSLGGNQETQY
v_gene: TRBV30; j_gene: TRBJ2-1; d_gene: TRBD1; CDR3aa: AWSRSSGTGVREQF
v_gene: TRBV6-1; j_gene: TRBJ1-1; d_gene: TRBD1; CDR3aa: ASGDSLARNTEAF
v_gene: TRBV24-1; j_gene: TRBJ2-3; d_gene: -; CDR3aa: ATSDLRLEDTQY
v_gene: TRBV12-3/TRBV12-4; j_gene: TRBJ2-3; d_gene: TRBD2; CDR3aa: ASSTSGGGLGTDTQY
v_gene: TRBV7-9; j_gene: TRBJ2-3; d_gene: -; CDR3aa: ASSLVTRGEDTQY
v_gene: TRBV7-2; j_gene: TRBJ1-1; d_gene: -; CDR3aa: ASSLGRMRAEAF
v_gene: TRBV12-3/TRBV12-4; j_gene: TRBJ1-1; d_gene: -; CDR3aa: ASSSPPNTEAF
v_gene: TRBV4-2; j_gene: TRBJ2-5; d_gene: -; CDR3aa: ASSQATLALETQY
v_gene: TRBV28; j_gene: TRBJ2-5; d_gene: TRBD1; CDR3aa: ASSQQGDLRETQY
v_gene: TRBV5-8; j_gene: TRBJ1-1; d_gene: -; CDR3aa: ASSPRPGLNLEAF
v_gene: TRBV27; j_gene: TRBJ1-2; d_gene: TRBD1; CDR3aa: ASSLAGQGNGYT
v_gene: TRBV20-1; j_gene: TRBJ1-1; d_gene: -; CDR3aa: SASRGERDTEAF
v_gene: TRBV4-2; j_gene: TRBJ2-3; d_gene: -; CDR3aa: AISPGTRGTDTQY
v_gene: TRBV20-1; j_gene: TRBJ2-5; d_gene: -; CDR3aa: SARDGGSETQY
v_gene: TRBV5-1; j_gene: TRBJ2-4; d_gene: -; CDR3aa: ASTTGTVKNIQY
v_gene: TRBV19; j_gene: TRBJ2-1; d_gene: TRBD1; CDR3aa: ASSSGTGAKGEQF
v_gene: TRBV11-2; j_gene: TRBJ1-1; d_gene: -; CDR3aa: ASSLELSATEAF
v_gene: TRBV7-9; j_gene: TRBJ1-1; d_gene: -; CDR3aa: AGTFGARDTEAF
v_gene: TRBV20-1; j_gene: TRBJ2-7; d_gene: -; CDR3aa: SALAPGTYEQY
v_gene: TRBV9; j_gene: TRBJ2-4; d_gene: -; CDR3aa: ASSVGGTINIQY
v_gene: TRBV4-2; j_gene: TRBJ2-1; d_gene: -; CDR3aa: ASSPVLASYNEQF
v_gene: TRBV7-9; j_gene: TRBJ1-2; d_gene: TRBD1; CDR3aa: ASSQQAGTENIGYT
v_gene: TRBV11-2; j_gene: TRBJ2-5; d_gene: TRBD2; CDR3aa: ACSFRGVSEETQY
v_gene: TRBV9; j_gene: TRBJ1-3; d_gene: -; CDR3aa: ASSGGTSFSGNTIY
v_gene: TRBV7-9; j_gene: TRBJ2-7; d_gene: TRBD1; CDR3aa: ASSPGTGRMGY
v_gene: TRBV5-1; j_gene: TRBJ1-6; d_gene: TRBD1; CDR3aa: ASSLGETGTAPLH
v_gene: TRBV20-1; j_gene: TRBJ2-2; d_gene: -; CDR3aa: SARGGATGELF